This T cell receptor beta chain was captured in a study of cytomegalovirus exposure and HLA in healthy donors (dated by TCRdb to the late 2010s). Concerning the study at large: According to an earlier analysis of 587 of the donors, about 170 million T cells yielded 90 million to 140 million unique TCR beta sequences and around 300 Gb of sequence data. Using immunosequencing, the study profiled T cell repertoires from around 670 subjects and related those repertoires to cytomegalovirus serostatus. In addition to the first cohort of 650 to 800 subjects, a separate validation cohort of 100 to 150 different subjects was used. In an earlier analysis of roughly 600 of the donors, high-throughput TCR beta sequencing was used to judge whether each TCR beta V gene segment behaved as functional or pseudogenic. Rather than drawing on any new phenotypic data, the later analysis identified candidate immune exposures from TCR beta sequences and the way those sequences occurred across donors. Genome-wide SNP genotypes for about 65% of the 666 donors were used in a later genetic analysis, which treated that subset as a discovery cohort. The genetic ancestry cluster associated with self-reported Caucasian donors included around four fifths of the approximately 410 genotyped donors. The study aimed to test whether cataloging public T cell receptors could reveal signatures of past pathogen exposure. An early release covering roughly 640 HLA-typed donors comprised approximately 300 gigabases of sequencing data and some 79 million unique TCR sequences. All discovery cohort repertoires had been generated using a single sequencing platform. In a later analysis, previously published TCR beta repertoires from 600 to 850 donors were re-analyzed and high-resolution HLA genotyping was added so that TCR occurrence patterns could be studied. Class I and class II HLA loci were covered by the typing at four-digit resolution. On average, 235,054 unique TCR beta nucleotide sequences were sequenced per donor among 350 to 400 genotyped donors of the cohort, with about 19% of those sequences being non-productive. Donor age, sex, ethnicity and CMV serostatus were collected together with the repertoire data. About 5 DR-DQ haplotypes were handled as single units for association and clustering, since linkage in the cohort was strong. Typing coverage varied by locus: roughly 620-640 donors for A, B, C, DRB1 and DQB1; 500 to 550 for DQA1; 606 for DPA1; around 490 for DPB1. High-throughput TCR immunosequencing, statistical association of individual TCRs with disease status, and machine learning were combined to predict cytomegalovirus infection status. On the study overall, not on this receptor specifically: Sequencing depth was assumed to be roughly uniform across donors in the presence/absence analyses, though that assumption may not hold. Because counts were too low, roughly 16 rarely observed V segments, including chromosome 9 orphons, were left out of the earlier analysis of 500 to 650 of the donors. Most TCR sequences were observed very rarely across donors, whereas some public TCRs were present in many individuals. A further reported finding was that TCR beta sequences accurately predicted the HLA-A and HLA-B alleles for most subjects in the first cohort. A later analysis found that HLA-associated TCR beta chains were more clonally expanded and had lower generation probabilities than equally common non-associated chains. In a later analysis, TCR association rates were found to vary across HLA loci, with the most associated TCRs seen for DRB1 alleles and the fewest for HLA-C alleles. Some IMGT-functional V segments, including TRBV6-2 and TRBV6-3, could not be told apart with the 87-base-pair reads, so those segments were excluded. Because HLA typing was missing for some donors at each locus, association tests included only the typed subset. An earlier analysis of approximately 590 of the donors showed that most TCR beta V segments appeared in productive rearrangements either about 87% or about 30% of the time, which broadly matched IMGT annotations. Strong co-occurrence of HLA alleles, especially DR and DQ, made assigning TCR associations to individual alleles difficult. Correlated functional status among segregating V segments might be attributable to linkage disequilibrium, but an unknown experimental factor could not be ruled out. In a later analysis, several top co-occurrence clusters were reported to appear linked to parvovirus B19, influenza, CMV and Epstein-Barr virus. Cytomegalovirus status was reported to be diagnosed by the classifier with high specificity and sensitivity in both the original and validation cohorts. Compared with the roughly 700-donor mean, donors in an Asian-associated ancestry cluster had fewer N-insertions in productive TCRs, according to a later genetic analysis. In vitro tests confirmed that a few of the cytomegalovirus-associated TCR beta chains recognize cytomegalovirus antigens. Specific HLA alleles were associated with 15,000 to 20,000 TCR beta sequences at a false discovery rate of 0.05 in a later analysis. V-gene and J-gene trimming of TCR beta chains was associated with a missense DCLRE1C variant in a later genetic analysis, and the association was replicated in an independent cohort. The study gave a list of 150 to 200 TCR beta chains associated with cytomegalovirus. CMV serostatus was the only immune exposure information available for the cohort. A cluster of highly shared sequence variants was judged likely to represent a technical artifact of the sequencing pipeline. Only TCR beta chains were sequenced in this cohort, and the absence of alpha or paired-chain data limited detectable features. A later analysis found that most CMV-associated TCR beta chains appeared HLA-restricted, with HLA associations seemingly driven largely by CMV exposure. According to the authors, the approach could potentially be generalized to other disease states and immunological phenotypes.

Of note for this clone: The clone's antigen remains unknown. Qualities for individual bases were not recorded, and no much larger clone is one base off.

Measured from the cysteine to the phenylalanine, the CDR3 is 11 residues long. Left in the record is the CDR3 DNA by itself, 33 bases read in frame from the first base. CDR1 SGHVS and CDR2 FQNEAQ are derived from the germline V gene. Receptor amplification or capture employed the immunoSEQ multiplex PCR assay. For the multiplex PCR, a mixture combining 60 forward primers for TCR Vbeta segments and 13 reverse primers for TCR Jbeta segments was used. The CDR3 region of rearranged TCR beta genes was amplified from genomic DNA with a multiplex PCR assay. The Illumina HiSeq System was used to sequence the amplified TCR beta libraries as 87-base-pair reads. Per the source publication's procedure: A later analysis counted tens of millions of unique TCR beta chains across the 500 to 850 repertoires, and approximately 11 million of these chains were shared by at least two donors. Raw reads were error-corrected and collapsed into unique sequences with a nearest-neighbor algorithm that merged closely related sequences to remove PCR and sequencing errors. CDR3 sequences were aligned to IMGT reference sequences to assign V, D and J gene segments. For a sequence to be retained, a match of at least six nucleotides was required to both a V gene segment and a J gene segment. Rearrangements were called productive when the CDR3 lacked stop codons and stayed in frame with V and J; all others were non-productive. CDR3 was defined by IMGT convention, running from the second conserved V-encoded cysteine to the conserved J-encoded phenylalanine. Sequences without an unambiguous match to a single V gene segment were excluded from the earlier analysis of a few hundred of the donors. An earlier analysis of several hundred of the donors called V segments functional above 56.7% productive rearrangements and segregating when the between-donor standard deviation exceeded 5%. A statistical classification framework was built for diagnosing cytomegalovirus status from the catalog of TCR beta chain sequences. A later analysis assigned V and J genes by comparing TCR nucleotide sequences with IMGT/GENE-DB human TR gene sequences. The TCRdist pipeline was used in a later analysis to assign CDR3 sequences and most-parsimonious VDJ recombination scenarios. A later analysis defined each TCR beta chain by its CDR3 amino acid sequence plus V-gene family, and excluded reads lacking a unique V-gene family. To address suspected cross-contamination and a sequencing artifact, a later analysis removed a few hundred highly shared, low-generation-probability nucleotide sequences. In a later analysis, a clonal expansion index was calculated for each public chain from normalized within-repertoire ranks of inferred template counts. In a later analysis, generation probabilities were computed using a VDJ recombination model fitted to out-of-frame rearrangements, and the results were checked against IGoR. A later analysis scored TCR-TCR, TCR-HLA and TCR-CMV co-occurrence with hypergeometric tests, applying a repertoire-size bias correction to TCR pairs. A later analysis estimated false discovery rates by permuting HLA or CMV assignments 20 times. In a later analysis, co-occurring TCRs were grouped using DBSCAN, with TCRdist sequence similarity added in when clustering inside HLA-allele-positive subsets. Repertoires with fewer than 30,000 or more than 120,000 public chains were left out of co-occurrence clustering, as were about 5 repertoires with anomalous nucleotide sharing. In its TCRdb copy, this immuneACCESS table keeps in-frame sequences only and misses some clones. Where compared with another copy, unresolved V genes explain less than half of these, and the others have no known cause. That table is the source of V, J and clone size, and D and trimming were worked out from the DNA. The sample yields under 200,000 clones; approximately 80% were counted once. The ten largest clones represent around 0.52% of the sample.

The cohort was made up of under 800 healthy bone marrow donors. All cohort members were sampled while nominally healthy, although unrecorded immune exposures were likely present. The donor was CMV seronegative and belonged to the group of 352 seronegative cohort members. A peripheral blood sample was collected from each donor, and TCR beta sequencing was performed on peripheral blood mononuclear cells. Genomic DNA extraction from the blood cell samples was performed with the Qiagen DNeasy Blood Extraction Kit. The rearrangement combines TRBV7-8 with TRBJ2-5; the D gene lacks a confident call. The tail of the sequence fits TRBJ2-7 better, so the J call may be wrong. This receptor was obtained from a woman aged 45-59 years in good health and CMV-seronegative. Sequencing was carried out using PBMCs. CDR3 loop: CASRSDYEQYF. The nucleotide sequence is TGTGCCAGCAGGAGTGACTACGAGCAGTACTTC.